The clone carrying this TCR beta chain was picked up a small number of times. These data come from a study of T cells in Graves' hyperthyroidism and ophthalmopathy. Germline CDR1 MNHEY, CDR2 SMNVEV (reference sequence). CDR3 size: 14 residues. V was clipped by 3 bases and J by 8 bases; unmatched bases: 5. Each diagnosis was grounded in clinical symptoms, serum thyroxine and TRAb, thyroid ultrasound, and orbital computed tomography. PBMCs were collected from an approximately 9 ml volume of fresh peripheral blood. The TCR beta CDR3 regions underwent amplification using RNA transcripts as the source. HTBI primers were used for first-round RT-PCR of the TCR CDR3. One entry per CDR3 protein results from TCRdb running MiXCR on the multiplex PCR reads. This sample carries 350,000 or so distinct CDR3 sequences, about a sixth of them seen once, and the ten largest clones take around a sixth.

The specimen was blood. The chain links TRBV27 to TRBJ1-2; 11 positions match TRBD1. The clonotype comes from a woman aged 35 to 49 with Graves' ophthalmopathy. The CDR3 is CASSFGQGAKGYTF. The DNA of the CDR3 is TGTGCCAGCAGTTTCGGACAGGGGGCAAAAGGCTACACCTTC.